This T cell receptor beta chain was profiled in a study of radiation and T cells in renal cell carcinoma. For this clone: The junction departs from the called germline gene at one end, perhaps through a read error.

The CDR3 is 13 residues long. The V gene's germline CDR1 is MNHNS and CDR2 SASEGT. As to time point: baseline pretreatment blood. Specified treatment: 15 Gy SBRT to primary tumor, nephrectomy 4 weeks later. After SBRT, blood was collected at 2 and 4 weeks, plus baseline. This renal cell carcinoma was of the clear cell type. Repertoires were generated with immunoSEQ multiplex PCR, while TCRdb's copy carries only in-frame clones and drops some. The sample has tens of thousands of clones, roughly three quarters seen once. Specimen: blood, collected from a patient whose treatment included radiotherapy and nephrectomy. V is TRBV6-1 and J is TRBJ2-4; perhaps TRBD1 as D (5 bases). The sequence was obtained from a man aged 55-75 years with renal cell carcinoma. CDR3 DNA sequence: TGTGCCAGCAGTGATGCTACGTCCTCCCTGGGGCACTTC. Protein: CASSDATSSLGHF.